This T cell receptor beta chain is from a study of blood T cell repertoires in COVID-19 (dated by TCRdb to 2018 to 2021). Some background on the complete study: Samples from collaborators originated in the United States, Italy and Spain and spanned both the acute and convalescent phases of COVID-19. The prospective study material was composed of cDNA or gDNA derived from T cells, B-cell-depleted T cells, or PBMCs. The sample metadata nearly always contained a de-identified subject ID, COVID-19 status, age in years and sex. Where available, HLA class I and class II types were taken from metadata supplied by the sample provider and were not determined by assay-based typing. Deeply sampled blood TCRbeta repertoires from subjects exposed to, actively infected with, or recovered from COVID-19 were included in the dataset. Samples were obtained from the ongoing ImmuneRACE study (first 160 participants) and from 1,254 subjects provided by 6 global collaborators. The repertoires were made available in a free public database intended to serve as a resource for research on the immune response to SARS-CoV-2. Overall study results and their limits: Clinical and demographic metadata were provided uncurated, with the amount varying by source and participant.

On this clone: Its antigen remains unidentified. The sample holds no much larger clone one base away, and base qualities are not on file.

TCRbeta CDR3 regions were amplified from genomic DNA by means of the immunoSEQ Assay, a bias-controlled multiplex PCR. The study's own analysis went as follows. The number of nucleated cells in each sample was estimated from the amplification of reference gene primers within the assay. To quantify the absolute abundance of each unique TCRbeta CDR3 rearrangement, sequence reads were collapsed and filtered. For each sample, productive Simpson clonality was calculated by taking the square root of Simpson's diversity index across productive rearrangements. Entries here come from immuneACCESS through TCRdb and include only in-frame sequences with V and J called. Some clones fail to appear in such tables; in the studies checked, an unresolved V gene covers under half of the shortfall, and the cause of the remainder is unknown. V, J and clone size were drawn from that table, and D and trimming were deduced from the DNA. Recorded for this sample are some 60,000 clones; around 88% of them occurred a single time. The ten most abundant clones make up around 4.8% of the sample.

Trimming removed 3 bases from V and 1 base from J; the gene matches leave 9 bases unexplained. The CDR3 contains 17 residues, cysteine and phenylalanine counted. Only CDR3 DNA remains: 51 bases, in frame from the first base. According to the germline V gene, CDR1 reads SNHLY and CDR2 reads FYNNEI. Each collaborating institution followed its own protocols to collect whole blood in K2EDTA tubes. For TCRbeta analysis, collaborator samples were shipped as frozen whole blood, as isolated PBMCs, or as DNA extracted from either sample type. The receptor chain draws on TRBV2 and TRBJ2-1, and TRBD1 aligns with 7 junction nucleotides. The clonotype comes from a man aged 55-75 years with acute or convalescent COVID-19. Sequencing was performed on peripheral blood. The DNA sequence is given as TGTGCCAGCAGTGATTCTCCGGAGACAGGGTCCTACAATGAGCAGTTCTTC. This gives the protein CASSDSPETGSYNEQFF.